This entry concerns a single T cell receptor beta chain. Trimming at V came to 4 bases and at J to 6 bases, leaving 5 bases not matched to a gene. The CDR3 is made up of 13 amino acids. This sample stems from a study of blood T cell repertoires in COVID-19. The wider study: Some COVID-19 samples were acute and others convalescent; all came from the United States, Italy and Spain. T cells, B-cell-depleted T cells, or PBMCs supplied cDNA or gDNA.

Original processing methods: Estimation of nucleated cell counts relied on the amplification of reference gene primers. Measured with immunoSEQ multiplex PCR; TCRdb has only the in-frame clones, and not every one. V and J calls and clone size follow that table, whereas D and trimming were derived from the DNA. The sample contains 95,000 to 150,000 clones, 65% to 90% of which appear only once. This receptor was taken from a human donor in a cohort sampled during active COVID-19. The V and J genes are TRBV12-3 or TRBV12-4 and TRBJ2-7; 8 positions match TRBD2. The sequencing input was peripheral blood. The CDR3 here is CASSWAGGGEQYF. The CDR3 DNA sequence: TGTGCCAGCAGTTGGGCGGGGGGCGGCGAGCAGTACTTC.